What follows describes a single TCR beta chain. Its cognate antigen is unknown. These data belong to a study of neoadjuvant nivolumab and ipilimumab in lung cancer. Study-level points and caveats: Compared with tumor-adjacent uninvolved lung, resected tumors showed greater richness and clonality. Higher pretherapy blood TCR richness went with higher resected-tumor richness.

This CDR3 region has 15 residues. Trimming took 6 bases from V and 1 from J, leaving 16 bases between them. Germline CDR1 KGHSH, CDR2 LQKENI. Produced via immunoSEQ multiplex PCR; TCRdb's table is partial and in-frame only. The data show roughly 20,000 clones, 79% seen once. Specimen: tumor tissue, collected after neoadjuvant nivolumab, alone or with ipilimumab, at or shortly before surgery. This clonotype originated in an adult with non-small cell lung cancer. The V call is TRBV18, the J call TRBJ2-7; perhaps D is TRBD1 or TRBD2 (5 bases each). The CDR3 nucleotides are TGTGCCAGCTCCACAAGTCGAGGGGAATCCTACGAGCAGTACTTC. Its translation is CASSTSRGESYEQYF. The full variable domain, its missing parts supplied by reference TRBV18 and TRBJ2-7, is NAGVMQNPRHLVRRRGQEARLRCSPMKGHSHVYWYRQLPEEGLKFMVYLQKENIIDESGMPKERFSAEFPKEGPSILRIQQVVRGDSAAYFCASSTSRGESYEQYFGPGTRLTVT.